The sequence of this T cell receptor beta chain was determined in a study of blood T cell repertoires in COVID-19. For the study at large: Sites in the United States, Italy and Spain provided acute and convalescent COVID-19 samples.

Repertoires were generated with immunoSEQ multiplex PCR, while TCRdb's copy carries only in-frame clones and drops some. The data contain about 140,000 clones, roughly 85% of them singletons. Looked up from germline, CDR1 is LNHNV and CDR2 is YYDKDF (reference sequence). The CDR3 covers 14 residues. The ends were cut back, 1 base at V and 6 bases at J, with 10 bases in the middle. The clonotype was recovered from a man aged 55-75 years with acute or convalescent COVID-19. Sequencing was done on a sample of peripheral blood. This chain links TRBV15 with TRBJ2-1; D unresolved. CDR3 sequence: CATSRVGPTNEQFF. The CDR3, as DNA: TGTGCCACCAGCAGAGTTGGGCCTACCAATGAGCAGTTCTTC.